Presented here are 7 T cell receptor beta chains from one specimen sequenced in a study of cytomegalovirus exposure and HLA in healthy donors. Vbeta (60) and Jbeta (13) primers were used in the PCR. Clones were read by immunoSEQ multiplex PCR, and TCRdb kept only the in-frame ones, dropping some. The sample has about 110,000 clones, 65% to 80% seen once. The source material was PBMCs. These receptors all stem from a male donor in good health and CMV-seronegative.

This clone showed up just a few times. This chain connects TRBV6-1 to TRBJ2-7; TRBD1 aligns across 7 bases. V lost 4 bases, J lost 9 bases, and 6 bases stayed unmatched. The CDR3 length is 12 residues. Germline loops: CDR1 MNHNS, CDR2 SASEGT. The CDR3 DNA is TGTGCCAGCAGTGTTGACAGGGTCGGGCAGTACTTC. Translated: CASSVDRVGQYF.

This chain uses TRBV10-2 with TRBJ1-2; 7 bases are shared with TRBD1. The CDR3 totals 15 residues. Losses at the gene ends were 2 bases for V and 4 bases for J; bases not matched to a gene: 7. CDR1 is WSHSY, CDR2 SAAADI, per germline. CDR3 DNA sequence: TGCGCCAGCAGTGAGGGCCACAGGGGCTCCTATGGCTACACCTTC. It specifies CASSEGHRGSYGYTF.

This chain links TRBV5-1 with TRBJ2-1; D gene ambiguous. The CDR3 runs 15 residues. Germline CDR1 reads SGHRS; CDR2 reads YFSETQ. Trimming took off 0 bases at V and 5 bases at J, with 12 bases between the two ends. CDR3 residues: CASSLVPGFNNEQFF. The CDR3 region has the DNA TGCGCCAGCAGCTTGGTTCCCGGGTTTAACAATGAGCAGTTCTTC.

The rearrangement uses TRBV7-7 and TRBJ2-7, with 7 bases aligning to TRBD1. Losses at the gene ends were 4 bases for V and 2 bases for J; bases not matched to a gene: 20. CDR1 SSHAT and CDR2 FNYEAQ come from the germline V gene (reference sequence). The CDR3 loop spans 19 amino acids. In nucleotides, the CDR3 is TGTGCCAGCAGCTCAGGGGGATCGCAGGCCGCAGCTCAAACCTACGAGCAGTACTTC. Its translation is CASSSGGSQAAAQTYEQYF.

This chain joins TRBV7-6 and TRBJ1-2, with 9 bases that match TRBD1. Germline CDR1 is SGHVS and CDR2 is FNYEAQ. CDR3 length: 15 amino acids. After removal of 4 bases from V and 6 bases from J, the junction contained 9 bases not matched to a gene. This CDR3 reads CASSYGTGFSDGYTF. The CDR3 DNA sequence: TGTGCCAGCAGCTATGGGACAGGGTTTTCTGATGGCTACACCTTC.

The chain's CDR3 is CASSLTTGSSNQPQHF. As DNA, the CDR3 is TGTGCCAGCAGCTTAACTACAGGGTCTAGCAATCAGCCCCAGCATTTT. The V and J genes are TRBV7-6 and TRBJ1-5; possible D gene TRBD1, 6 bases. The germline V and J ends were trimmed by 2 bases and 0 bases, with 11 bases remaining between them. Germline V CDR1 and CDR2: SGHVS, FNYEAQ. The CDR3 length is 16 residues.

This rearrangement joins TRBV6-5 to TRBJ2-2; 8 bases map to TRBD1. The CDR3 runs to 14 residues. V lost 10 bases and J lost 7; bases outside the gene matches: 11. Looked up from germline, CDR1 is MNHEY and CDR2 is SVGAGI. CDR3 amino acids: CATDRGDPRGELFF. CDR3 bases: TGTGCCACCGACAGGGGCGATCCCCGCGGGGAGCTGTTTTTT.